This entry lists 11 T cell receptor beta chains sequenced from one sample in a study of vaccination effects on CD4 cells after COVID-19. Antigen-specific CD4+ T cells expanded by the ViraFEST assay with viral peptide pools were then sequenced. A roughly 11-day culture period preceded the isolation of CD4+ T cells. Two doses of BNT162b2 or mRNA-1273 vaccine were administered to participants. Sequenced by immunoSEQ multiplex PCR; TCRdb stores in-frame clones only, minus some. The sample consists of under 30,000 clones, about 74% of them appearing once. For these TCRs, the target antigens are not known. Sequencing used CD4+ T cells from PBMCs cultured with HCoV-OC43 spike peptides, obtained after COVID-19 vaccination. Subset reported: HCoV-OC43 spike overlapping peptide pool stimulation. These TCRs come from a human donor who received a COVID-19 vaccine.

The chain uses TRBV2 and TRBJ1-2; TRBD1 matches at 11 bases. Trimming removed 5 bases from V and 2 bases from J; junction bases left unmatched: 1. The CDR3 runs to 14 residues. Germline V gene sequence: CDR1 SNHLY, CDR2 FYNNEI. CDR3 sequence (DNA): TGTGCCAGCAGTTGGGACAGGGGGAACTATGGCTACACCTTC. Translating gives CASSWDRGNYGYTF.

J is TRBJ2-1 and V is TRBV29-1; D not resolved. Germline-derived CDR1 and CDR2 are SQVTM and ANQGSEA. Trimming removed 2 bases from V and 3 bases from J, with 8 bases in between. This CDR3 has 13 residues. CDR3 region: CSVESSLYNEQFF. The CDR3 bases are TGCAGCGTTGAATCTAGTCTCTACAATGAGCAGTTCTTC.

The chain carries TRBV6-2 or TRBV6-3 and TRBJ2-4; 7 nucleotides match TRBD2. Germline V gives CDR1 MNHEY, CDR2 SVGEGT. The CDR3 is 13 amino acids. J lost 9 bases, V lost 3 bases, and 5 bases had no gene match. As DNA, the CDR3 is TGTGCCAGCAGTTATCGGGAGGAATCCATTCAGTACTTC. As protein: CASSYREESIQYF.

The chain has TRBV7-8 and TRBJ1-1, with 8 positions matching TRBD1. V lost 5 bases, J lost 0 bases, and 5 bases stayed unmatched. This CDR3 is built from 15 residues. Per the germline V gene, CDR1 is SGHVS and CDR2 is FQNEAQ. The CDR3 DNA reads as TGTGCCAGCAGCCTAGACAGGGGAGTGAACACTGAAGCTTTCTTT. As protein: CASSLDRGVNTEAFF. Based on the CDR3 plus reference TRBV7-8 and TRBJ1-1, the full variable domain is GAGVSQSPRYKVAKRGQDVALRCDPISGHVSLFWYQQALGQGPEFLTYFQNEAQLDKSGLPSDRFFAERPEGSVSTLKIQRTQQEDSAVYLCASSLDRGVNTEAFFGQGTRLTVV.

The rearrangement uses TRBV5-1 and TRBJ2-7, with D possibly TRBD1 on 5 matching bases. Germline loops: CDR1 SGHRS, CDR2 YFSETQ. V lost 4 bases, J lost 0 bases, and 17 bases lay in between. The CDR3 extends over 16 amino acids. This CDR3 is CASSPRTREGSYEQYF. CDR3 DNA sequence: TGCGCCAGCAGCCCCAGAACCAGGGAAGGCTCCTACGAGCAGTACTTC.

This clone was observed a few times. The chain recombines TRBV5-1 with TRBJ2-1, with TRBD2 matching over 8 bases. Germline loops: CDR1 SGHRS, CDR2 YFSETQ. Trimming cost V 0 bases and J 12 bases; bases outside gene matches: 14. The CDR3 is 16 amino acids. The CDR3 loop is CASSLESAGGRVGQFF. The CDR3 DNA is TGCGCCAGCAGCTTGGAGTCGGCGGGGGGCCGGGTTGGGCAGTTCTTC.

CDR3 coding DNA: TGTGCCAGCTCTATTGGGACGGTGAACACCGGGGAGCTGTTTTTT. Its protein product is CASSIGTVNTGELFF. The rearrangement joins TRBV9 to TRBJ2-2; perhaps D is TRBD1 or TRBD2 (5 bases each). This CDR3 is built from 15 residues. The germline gives CDR1 SGDLS, CDR2 YYNGEE. V was clipped by 7 bases and J by 1 base, with 14 bases between them.

V and J are TRBV3-1 (or the pseudogene TRBV3-2) and TRBJ2-3; D gene unclear. The germline V and J ends were trimmed by 0 bases and 11 bases, with 6 bases remaining between them. Looked up from germline, CDR1 is LGHDT and CDR2 is YNNKEL (reference sequence). CDR3 size: 11 residues. For the CDR3, the DNA is TGTGCCAGCAGCCAAGAGGTGATGCAGTATTTT. Protein: CASSQEVMQYF.

The chain uses TRBV19 and TRBJ1-5; the D gene is possibly TRBD1 (5 bases). The CDR3 is 14 residues long. Germline V gene lookup returns CDR1 LNHDA and CDR2 SQIVND (reference sequence). Trimming removed 5 bases from V and 1 base from J, with 9 bases in between. The CDR3 bases are TGTGCCAGTAGTTTGGGACTGAGCAATCAGCCCCAGCATTTT. This sequence encodes CASSLGLSNQPQHF.

The chain has TRBV9 and TRBJ2-5; D is uncertain. Germline CDR1 is SGDLS and CDR2 is YYNGEE. V was trimmed by 0 bases and J by 5 bases, leaving 11 bases between them. The CDR3 is 14 amino acids. DNA for the CDR3: TGTGCCAGCAGCGTAGGAACCCTTAGGGAGACCCAGTACTTC. Its translation is CASSVGTLRETQYF.

The chain couples TRBV4-1 to TRBJ1-5, with D tentatively TRBD1 (6 bases). With 2 bases removed from V and 3 bases from J, the gap between germline ends came to 17 bases. Per germline, CDR1 MGHRA and CDR2 YSYEKL. The CDR3 spans 17 residues. CDR3 sequence (DNA): TGCGCCAGCAGCCAACCCAACAGGGATAGACTCAATCAGCCCCAGCATTTT. Protein sequence: CASSQPNRDRLNQPQHF.